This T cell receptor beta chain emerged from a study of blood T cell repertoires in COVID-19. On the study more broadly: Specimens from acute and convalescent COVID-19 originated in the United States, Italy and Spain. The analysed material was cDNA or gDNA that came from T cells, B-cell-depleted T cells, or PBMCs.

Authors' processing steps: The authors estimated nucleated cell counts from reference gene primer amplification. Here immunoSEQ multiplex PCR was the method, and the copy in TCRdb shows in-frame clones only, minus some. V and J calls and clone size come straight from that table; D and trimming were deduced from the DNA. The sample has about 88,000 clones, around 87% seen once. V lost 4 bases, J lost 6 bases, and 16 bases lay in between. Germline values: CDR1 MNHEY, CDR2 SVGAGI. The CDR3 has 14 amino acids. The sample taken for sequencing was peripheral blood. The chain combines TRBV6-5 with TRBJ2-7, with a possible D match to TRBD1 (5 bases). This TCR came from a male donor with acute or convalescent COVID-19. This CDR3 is CASSWTTASGEQYF. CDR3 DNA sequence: TGTGCCAGCAGTTGGACAACCGCTTCGGGCGAGCAGTACTTC.